The 29 T cell receptor beta chains presented below share a single source sample, sequenced in a study of blood T cells in healthy people across ages. A second PCR, run for about 7 to 11 cycles, used a sample-barcoded 5' primer plus a J-beta primer mix. Using its own MiXCR run on the 5' RACE reads, TCRdb lists one record per CDR3 protein. The sample lists about 570,000 distinct CDR3 sequences; 25% to 30% were seen once. The sample taken for sequencing was blood. These TCRs come from a woman aged 70-85 years in good health.

The chain uses TRBV5-1 and TRBJ2-7; D is unresolved. The CDR3 is 14 residues long. The ends were cut back, 0 bases at V and 1 base at J, with 8 bases in the middle. Per the germline V gene, CDR1 is SGHRS and CDR2 is YFSETQ. As DNA, the CDR3 is TGCGCCAGCAGCTTGGCCGTGGGTTCCTACGAGCAGTACGTC. Its translation: CASSLAVGSYEQYV.

The chain uses TRBV7-2 and TRBJ2-5; the D call may be TRBD1 or TRBD2 (6 bases each). Germline CDR1 reads SGHTA; CDR2 reads FQGNSA. V dropped 1 base and J dropped 9 bases, with 18 bases sitting between them. This CDR3 has 15 residues. The CDR3 DNA sequence: TGTGCCAGCAGCTTAGTTCGGAGGGGGTTTTACGCCCAGTACTTC. Translation gives CASSLVRRGFYAQYF.

This clonotype was counted between two and nine times. The chain has TRBV7-9 and TRBJ1-2; 9 nucleotides line up with TRBD1. The V and J ends lost 5 bases and 4 bases, in that order; junction bases with no gene match: 5. Germline V CDR1 and CDR2: SEHNR, FQNEAQ (reference sequence). This CDR3 is built from 14 residues. The CDR3 loop is CASSPWDRAYGYTF. CDR3 sequence (DNA): TGTGCCAGCAGCCCCTGGGACAGGGCCTATGGCTACACCTTC.

This clonotype was seen only a few times. For the CDR3, the DNA is TGCAGTGCCGCCCTTGGGGATGAAAAACTGTTTTTT. Translating gives CSAALGDEKLFF. The J gene is TRBJ1-4, the V gene TRBV20-1; D not resolved. The CDR3 runs 12 residues. V was clipped by 6 bases and J by 6 bases, with 11 bases between them. Germline CDR1 and CDR2: DFQATT and SNEGSKA (reference sequence).

The V gene is TRBV7-2, the J gene TRBJ2-3; 9 nucleotides line up with TRBD2. Germline CDR1 reads SGHTA; CDR2 reads FQGNSA. This CDR3 has 16 residues. J was trimmed by 6 bases and V by 1 base; bases with no gene match: 8. CDR3 residues: CASSLDWASGEDTQYF. The CDR3 region has the DNA TGTGCCAGCAGCTTAGATTGGGCTAGCGGGGAGGATACGCAGTATTTT.

The genes are TRBV3-1 and TRBJ1-5; 7 bases map to TRBD1. Germline values: CDR1 LGHDT, CDR2 YNNKEL (reference sequence). J was trimmed by 5 bases and V by 1 base; bases with no gene match: 8. The CDR3 covers 16 residues. CDR3: CASSQGDRVLDQPQHF. The CDR3 coding sequence is TGTGCCAGCAGCCAAGGAGACAGGGTACTAGATCAGCCCCAGCATTTT.

This sequence joins TRBV7-9 and TRBJ2-3; D perhaps matches TRBD2 (6 bases). The CDR3 sequence is 17 residues long. V lost 5 bases and J 3 bases, leaving 21 bases between the germline ends. Germline V gene data show CDR1 as SEHNR and CDR2 as FQNEAQ (reference sequence). CDR3 region: CASSPVGISGLTDTQYF. CDR3 DNA: TGTGCCAGCAGCCCCGTGGGCATTAGCGGTCTGACAGATACGCAGTATTTT. Combining the CDR3 with reference TRBV7-9 and TRBJ2-3 gives the whole variable domain DTGVSQNPRHKITKRGQNVTFRCDPISEHNRLYWYRQTLGQGPEFLTYFQNEAQLEKSRLLSDRFSAERPKGSFSTLEIQRTEQGDSAMYLCASSPVGISGLTDTQYFGPGTRLTVL.

The chain links TRBV2 to TRBJ2-1; 9 bases align to TRBD1. Germline trimming cut 7 bases from V and 5 bases from J; bases unmatched to any gene: 9. The CDR3 covers 15 residues. Germline V gene data show CDR1 as SNHLY and CDR2 as FYNNEI. Here the CDR3 reads CASKDGTGGNNEQFF. The CDR3, as DNA: TGTGCCAGCAAAGACGGTACAGGGGGCAACAATGAGCAGTTCTTC.

This clonotype was seen ten or more times. The V and J genes are TRBV7-2 and TRBJ1-1, with TRBD1 matching over 7 bases. This CDR3 is 15 amino acids long. J was trimmed by 0 bases and V by 5 bases; bases with no gene match: 6. CDR1 is SGHTA, CDR2 FQGNSA, per germline. The CDR3 loop reads CASSRQGALNTEAFF. CDR3 DNA: TGTGCCAGCAGCCGACAGGGAGCCCTGAACACTGAAGCTTTCTTT. The whole variable domain, filled in from reference TRBV7-2 and TRBJ1-1, reads GAGVSQSPSNKVTEKGKDVELRCDPISGHTALYWYRQSLGQGLEFLIYFQGNSAPDKSGLPSDRFSAERTGGSVSTLTIQRTQQEDSAVYLCASSRQGALNTEAFFGQGTRLTVV.

V and J are TRBV10-3 and TRBJ1-2; tentatively, D is TRBD1 (6 bases). Trimming took off 2 bases at V and 4 bases at J, with 11 bases between the two ends. The length of the CDR3 is 14 residues. The germline V gene encodes CDR1 ENHRY and CDR2 SYGVKD. This CDR3 is CAISEDRTSYGYTF. In DNA form, the CDR3 reads TGTGCCATCAGTGAGGACAGGACCTCCTATGGCTACACCTTC.

This clonotype was detected only a few times. The chain carries TRBV10-3 and TRBJ1-2, with D possibly being TRBD1 (5 bases). Germline CDR1 ENHRY, CDR2 SYGVKD. Trimming removed 7 bases from V and 3 bases from J, with 18 bases in between. The CDR3 totals 15 residues. This CDR3 reads CAIIPEMGRDYGYTF. Written as DNA, the CDR3 is TGTGCCATCATTCCAGAAATGGGGCGCGACTATGGCTACACCTTC.

This clonotype has only a few counts. The V call is TRBV4-2, the J call TRBJ2-3, with D hard to call. V was cut by 0 bases and J by 0 bases, with 10 bases left in between. The CDR3 is 16 amino acids. The germline CDR1 and CDR2 sequences are LGHNA and YNFKEQ. The CDR3 bases are TGTGCCAGCAGCCAAGATTGGGCGGCTAGCACAGATACGCAGTATTTT. Amino acid sequence: CASSQDWAASTDTQYF.

This clonotype was counted a few times. The rearrangement uses TRBV12-5 and TRBJ2-5; D is perhaps TRBD1 or TRBD2 (5 bases each). This CDR3 region has 12 residues. V shed 4 bases and J shed 5 bases, with 8 bases lying between them. Germline V gene sequence: CDR1 LGHNT, CDR2 FRNRAP. CDR3 bases: TGTGCTAGTGGTTCGAGGGGCGAGACCCAGTACTTC. Translation gives CASGSRGETQYF.

The genes are TRBV7-2 and TRBJ1-1, with no clear D. V was shortened by 5 bases and J by 4 bases, with 14 bases between the two germline ends. This CDR3 contains 14 residues. Per germline, CDR1 SGHTA and CDR2 FQGNSA. The CDR3 DNA sequence: TGTGCCAGCAGCCCCGCAGGAGGGCTCACTGAAGCTTTCTTT. Translating gives CASSPAGGLTEAFF. The whole variable domain, filled in from reference TRBV7-2 and TRBJ1-1, reads GAGVSQSPSNKVTEKGKDVELRCDPISGHTALYWYRQSLGQGLEFLIYFQGNSAPDKSGLPSDRFSAERTGGSVSTLTIQRTQQEDSAVYLCASSPAGGLTEAFFGQGTRLTVV.

The chain combines TRBV6-2 or TRBV6-3 with TRBJ2-2; a weak D match, TRBD2 (7 bases). The CDR3 has 15 amino acids. V was pared by 8 bases and J by 6 bases, with 19 bases between. Germline V gene data show CDR1 as MNHEY and CDR2 as SVGEGT. The DNA for the CDR3 is TGTGCCAGCCGCTTGGTGGGGGGGCCAGCCGGGGAGCTGTTTTTT. Its translation is CASRLVGGPAGELFF.

The CDR3 is CAITPGVNSPLHF. In DNA form, the CDR3 reads TGTGCCATCACGCCAGGGGTTAATTCACCCCTCCACTTT. The chain recombines TRBV10-3 with TRBJ1-6, with D possibly matching TRBD1 (6 bases). CDR1 is ENHRY, CDR2 SYGVKD, per germline. The CDR3 contains 13 residues. Deletions cut 7 bases from V and 6 bases from J, with 10 bases between.

Concerning this clonotype: The junction departs from germline at one end; a sequencing error may be responsible. J is TRBJ2-7 and V is TRBV7-2, with a possible D match to TRBD2 (6 bases). The CDR3 extends over 15 amino acids. Germline V gene data show CDR1 as SGHTA and CDR2 as FQGNSA. The CDR3: CASSLGRTVSYEQCF. The CDR3 DNA reads TGCGCCAGCAGCTTAGGGAGGACGGTCTCCTACGAGCAGTGCTTC.

This clonotype has just a few counts. V gene TRBV20-1 combines with J gene TRBJ2-5, with a tentative D call TRBD2 (6 bases). Looked up from germline, CDR1 is DFQATT and CDR2 is SNEGSKA (reference sequence). This CDR3 comprises 14 residues. Trimming removed 1 base from V and 0 bases from J, with 9 bases in between. The CDR3 reads CSARGLGDQETQYF. The CDR3 coding sequence is TGCAGTGCTAGAGGACTAGGGGACCAAGAGACCCAGTACTTC.

The chain employs TRBV12-3 or TRBV12-4 and TRBJ2-5, with D hard to call. The CDR3 contains 14 residues. The V gene lost 3 bases and the J gene lost 0 bases, with 8 bases spanning the gap. The CDR3 sequence is CASSLTSHQETQYF. The CDR3 DNA reads TGTGCCAGCAGTTTGACATCGCACCAAGAGACCCAGTACTTC.

The chain employs TRBV7-3 and TRBJ2-1, with TRBD2 identical over 13 bases. The germline CDR1 and CDR2 sequences are SGHTA and FQGTGA. The CDR3 loop spans 15 amino acids. V shed 5 bases and J 9 bases; nucleotides not matched to a gene: 7. CDR3 region: CASSLGTSGVVEQFF. CDR3 nucleotides: TGTGCCAGCAGCCTCGGGACTAGCGGGGTGGTTGAGCAGTTCTTC.

The CDR3 here is CASSPSLGLGYEQYF. The CDR3 DNA reads TGCGCCAGCAGCCCATCCCTCGGCCTGGGCTACGAGCAGTACTTC. This chain connects TRBV4-3 to TRBJ2-7; D remains unclear. The ends were cut back, 4 bases at V and 3 bases at J, with 16 bases in the middle. Germline values: CDR1 LGHNA, CDR2 YSLEER. The CDR3 length is 15 residues.

The sample holds a few counts of this clonotype. The chain couples TRBV6-5 to TRBJ1-5; TRBD1 is a possible D gene (6 bases). There are 15 residues in the CDR3. Trimming pared 4 bases from V and 0 bases from J, leaving 10 bases between. The germline CDR1 and CDR2 sequences are MNHEY and SVGAGI. CDR3 nucleotides: TGTGCCAGCAGTTCGGGACACGATAGCAATCAGCCCCAGCATTTT. Translation: CASSSGHDSNQPQHF.

The table lists this clonotype with a few counts. The rearrangement uses TRBV3-1 and TRBJ2-6; perhaps TRBD1 as D (5 bases). V lost 4 bases and J lost 2, with 12 bases in between. Looked up from germline, CDR1 is LGHDT and CDR2 is YNNKEL (reference sequence). This CDR3 has 16 residues. The CDR3 protein is CASSRRDSPGANVLTF. DNA of the CDR3: TGTGCCAGCAGCCGCAGGGATTCACCTGGGGCCAACGTCCTGACTTTC.

V is TRBV20-1 and J is TRBJ2-5, with 7 bases identical to TRBD2. The J call may be mistaken, given a closer DNA end match to TRBJ2-7. In germline, CDR1 is DFQATT, CDR2 SNEGSKA (reference sequence). The CDR3 contains 11 residues. In DNA form, the CDR3 reads TGCAGTATCGGGGACTACTACGAGCAGTACTTC. Amino acids: CSIGDYYEQYF.

This clonotype was counted between two and nine times. The chain recombines TRBV12-3 or TRBV12-4 with TRBJ2-7; TRBD2 is a possible D gene (6 bases). Trimming removed 5 bases from V and 3 bases from J, with 17 bases in between. This CDR3 has 15 residues. For the CDR3, the DNA is TGTGCCAGCAGTGAAACCTCGGGACTTCTCTACGAGCAGTACTTC. Encoded protein: CASSETSGLLYEQYF.

In this sample, this clonotype turned up many times. The chain links TRBV28 to TRBJ2-2; possible D gene TRBD2, 5 bases. V was trimmed by 7 bases and J by 0 bases, leaving 9 bases between them. Germline V gives CDR1 MDHEN, CDR2 SYDVKM. The CDR3 runs 14 residues. CDR3 coding DNA: TGTGCCAGCAAACTCGGGGCGAACACCGGGGAGCTGTTTTTT. Translating it yields CASKLGANTGELFF.

The rearrangement joins TRBV6-2 or TRBV6-3 to TRBJ2-4; tentative D call: TRBD1 (6 bases). CDR1 and CDR2 (germline): MNHEY, SVGEGT. The CDR3 runs 16 residues. The germline V and J ends were trimmed by 5 bases and 0 bases, with 14 bases remaining between them. This CDR3 reads CASSRTETLAKNIQYF. In DNA, the CDR3 is TGTGCCAGCAGTCGGACAGAGACCCTAGCCAAAAACATTCAGTACTTC.

The chain joins TRBV10-3 to TRBJ2-1, with no clear D. The CDR3 has 11 residues. V lost 2 bases to trimming and J lost 10 bases, with 6 bases between them. CDR1 ENHRY and CDR2 SYGVKD come from the germline V gene. The CDR3 DNA reads as TGTGCCATCAGTGAGCTAGGGGAGCAGTTCTTC. It codes for CAISELGEQFF.

This chain joins TRBV5-5 and TRBJ1-4; D unclear. Trimming removed 6 bases at V and 0 bases at J, with 15 bases between. Germline CDR1 is SGHKS and CDR2 is YYEKEE (reference sequence). CDR3 length: 16 amino acids. The CDR3 region has the DNA TGTGCCAGCACCTCCCTCGACGGTGCAACTAATGAAAAACTGTTTTTT. Its protein product is CASTSLDGATNEKLFF. Full variable domain (outside the CDR3, taken from reference TRBV5-5 and TRBJ1-4): DAGVTQSPTHLIKTRGQQVTLRCSPISGHKSVSWYQQVLGQGPQFIFQYYEKEERGRGNFPDRFSARQFPNYSSELNVNALLLGDSALYLCASTSLDGATNEKLFFGSGTQLSVL.